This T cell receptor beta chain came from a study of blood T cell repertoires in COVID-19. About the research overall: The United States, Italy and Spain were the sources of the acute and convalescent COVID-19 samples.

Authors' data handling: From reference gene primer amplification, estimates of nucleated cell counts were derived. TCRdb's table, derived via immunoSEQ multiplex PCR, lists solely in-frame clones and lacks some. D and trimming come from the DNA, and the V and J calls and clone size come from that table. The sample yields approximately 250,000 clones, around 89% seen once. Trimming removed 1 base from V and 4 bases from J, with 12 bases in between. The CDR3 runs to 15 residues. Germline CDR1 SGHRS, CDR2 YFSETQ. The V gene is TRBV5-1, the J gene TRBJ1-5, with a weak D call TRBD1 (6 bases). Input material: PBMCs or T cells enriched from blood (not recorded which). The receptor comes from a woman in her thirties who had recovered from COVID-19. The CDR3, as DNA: TGCGCCAGCAGCTTGCGGGGAGGGGGTAATCAGCCCCAGCATTTT. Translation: CASSLRGGGNQPQHF.